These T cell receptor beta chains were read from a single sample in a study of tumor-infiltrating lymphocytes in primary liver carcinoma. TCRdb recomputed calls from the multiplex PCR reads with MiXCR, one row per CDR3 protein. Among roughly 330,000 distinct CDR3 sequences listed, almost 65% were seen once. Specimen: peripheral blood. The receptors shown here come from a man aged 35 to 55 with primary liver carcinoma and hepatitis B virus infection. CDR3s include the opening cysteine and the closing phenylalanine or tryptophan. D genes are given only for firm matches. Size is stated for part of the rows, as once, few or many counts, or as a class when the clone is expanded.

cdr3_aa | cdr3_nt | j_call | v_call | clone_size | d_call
CASSLLYRGSYEQYF | TGCGCCAGCAGCCTTCTATACAGGGGCTCCTACGAGCAGTACTTC | TRBJ2-7 | TRBV4-3 | few | TRBD1
CASSSPGTILEETQYF | TGTGCCAGCAGTTCCCCCGGGACAATTTTAGAAGAGACCCAGTACTTC | TRBJ2-5 | TRBV28 | few | NA
CASSYSATRGIYNNQFF | TGTGCCAGCAGCTACTCCGCGACCAGGGGGATCTACAATAATCAGTTCTTC | TRBJ2-1 | TRBV6-6 | NA | TRBD1
CSVPETGTYEQYF | TGCAGTGTTCCTGAGACAGGGACCTACGAGCAGTACTTC | TRBJ2-7 | TRBV29-1 | NA | TRBD1
CSVQTANTEAFF | TGCAGCGTTCAGACAGCTAACACTGAAGCTTTCTTT | TRBJ1-1 | TRBV29-1 | many | NA
CASSSEGANEQFF | TGTGCCAGCAGCTCTGAGGGAGCGAATGAGCAGTTCTTC | TRBJ2-1 | TRBV11-2 | many | NA
CAWSPGDYNEQFF | TGTGCCTGGAGCCCGGGGGACTACAATGAGCAGTTCTTC | TRBJ2-1 | TRBV30 | NA | NA
CASSLLERGHNEQFF | TGCGCCAGCAGCCTTCTTGAGCGGGGCCACAATGAGCAGTTCTTC | TRBJ2-1 | TRBV11-1 | NA | TRBD2
CASSFRQGPSDYEEYF | TGTGCCAGCAGTTTTCGACAGGGACCTTCAGACTACGAGGAGTACTTC | TRBJ2-7 | TRBV12-3/TRBV12-4 | few | TRBD1
CSVEGLALKETQYF | TGCAGCGTTGAAGGACTAGCCCTCAAAGAGACCCAGTACTTC | TRBJ2-5 | TRBV29-1 | many | TRBD2
CAGQGYTEAFF | TGTGCCGGACAGGGTTACACTGAAGCTTTCTTT | TRBJ1-1 | TRBV30 | few | TRBD1
CASSLGVTLDTEAFF | TGTGCCAGCAGCTTAGGGGTCACCCTTGACACTGAAGCTTTCTTT | TRBJ1-1 | TRBV7-9 | NA | NA
CVSSYSVEGEQYF | TGTGTCAGCAGTTACTCGGTAGAGGGCGAGCAGTACTTC | TRBJ2-7 | TRBV6-5 | NA | NA
CASCLEPGRADTQYF | TGTGCCAGCTGCTTAGAGCCGGGAAGGGCAGATACGCAGTATTTT | TRBJ2-3 | TRBV11-2 | NA | NA
CARSLGPYEQYF | TGTGCCAGGAGCTTGGGACCCTACGAGCAGTACTTC | TRBJ2-7 | TRBV5-5 | NA | NA
CASGSAGTYNEQFF | TGTGCCAGCGGTTCCGCAGGCACCTACAATGAGCAGTTCTTC | TRBJ2-1 | TRBV11-2 | NA | NA
CTSCLRQGPQETQYF | TGTACCAGCTGTTTACGCCAGGGCCCCCAAGAGACCCAGTACTTC | TRBJ2-5 | TRBV12-3/TRBV12-4 | NA | NA
CASSLARDTLNTEAFF | TGTGCCAGCAGCTTGGCCAGGGACACACTGAACACTGAAGCTTTCTTT | TRBJ1-1 | TRBV11-2 | NA | NA
CAWSVGDTYNSPLHF | TGTGCCTGGAGTGTCGGGGACACTTATAATTCACCCCTCCACTTT | TRBJ1-6 | TRBV30 | NA | NA
CSDGRGVTNYGYTF | TGCAGCGACGGAAGAGGGGTGACAAACTATGGCTACACCTTC | TRBJ1-2 | TRBV29-1 | many | NA
CSVEDRRSGTFYF | TGCAGCGTTGAAGATCGGCGTTCCGGGACATTTTACTTC | TRBJ2-7 | TRBV29-1 | many | NA
CASSQEGQGTVYGYTF | TGCGCCAGCAGCCAGGAGGGACAGGGGACTGTCTATGGCTACACCTTC | TRBJ1-2 | TRBV4-1 | few | TRBD1
CASSYSGAGGNYGYTF | TGTGCCAGCAGTTACTCGGGAGCAGGGGGCAACTATGGCTACACCTTC | TRBJ1-2 | TRBV6-5 | many | TRBD1
CASSLQGDRETQYF | TGTGCCAGCAGCCTACAGGGGGATAGGGAGACCCAGTACTTC | TRBJ2-5 | TRBV4-2 | many | TRBD1
CAIETGPGNTIYF | TGTGCCATCGAGACAGGGCCCGGAAACACCATATATTTT | TRBJ1-3 | TRBV10-3 | NA | TRBD1
CASTFDRVHQPQHF | TGCGCCAGTACCTTTGACAGGGTGCATCAGCCCCAGCATTTT | TRBJ1-5 | TRBV19 | NA | TRBD1
CAWSPGLAGHDEQFF | TGTGCCTGGAGTCCGGGTCTAGCGGGCCACGATGAGCAGTTCTTC | TRBJ2-1 | TRBV30 | NA | TRBD2
CASSQNRVHEQYF | TGCGCCAGCAGCCAAAACAGGGTCCACGAGCAGTACTTC | TRBJ2-7 | TRBV4-1 | many | NA
CAWSAFWGSSYNEQFF | TGTGCCTGGAGTGCTTTTTGGGGAAGCTCCTACAATGAGCAGTTCTTC | TRBJ2-1 | TRBV30 | many | NA